This paragraph reports one TCR beta chain. Its antigen is not known. TCRdb independently ran MiXCR on the 5' RACE reads; one entry per CDR3 protein. The profile shows 85,000 to 120,000 distinct CDR3 sequences, about a sixth of them singletons. This record belongs to a study of T-cell memory formation after mild COVID-19. Study-wide findings and caveats: Certain responding clones were present in pre-infection memory, suggesting participation of cross-reactive memory.

The CDR3 consists of 15 residues. CDR1 and CDR2 from the germline V gene are SGHDT and YYEEEE. Trimming stripped 2 bases from V and 0 bases from J, with 11 bases between. The receptor's source is an adult woman who had mild COVID-19 (a few samples of this study predate the infection). Cell type and time point are not known. Sequencing was carried out using PBMCs or a T cell subset sorted from them (not recorded which). The genes are TRBV5-6 and TRBJ1-2; no definite D call. The CDR3 is CASSFEAEANYGYTF. CDR3 nucleotides: TGTGCCAGCAGCTTCGAGGCGGAAGCTAACTATGGCTACACCTTC.